Here is one T cell receptor (beta chain) with its context. The antigen remains undetermined. The germline CDR1 and CDR2 sequences are KGHSH and LQKENI. Trimming removed 6 bases at V and 10 bases at J, with 30 bases between. The CDR3 consists of 18 residues. The sample is drawn from a study of shared clonotypes between healthy human individuals. Study as a whole: The plates for each donor numbered three CD4 naive, three CD4 memory, two CD8 naive and one CD8 memory.

Regarding the study as a whole: The authors sampled blood alone, and tissue repertoires likely differ.

The authors split each subset's genomic DNA evenly across several immunoSEQ plates. Clones were read by immunoSEQ multiplex PCR, and TCRdb kept only the in-frame ones, dropping some. The sample consists of 780,000 or so clones, 72% of them appearing once. The genes are TRBV18 and TRBJ1-4; D not certain. Sequencing used memory CD4+ T cells sorted from blood. Subset in this sample: CD45RA-negative fraction. This clonotype originated in a woman in her twenties or thirties in good health. CDR3 DNA sequence: TGTGCCAGCTCCGAACTGATGGAACAGCGGGGAGTAATCGGAAAACTGTTTTTT. It yields the protein CASSELMEQRGVIGKLFF.